This T cell receptor beta chain appears in the sequencing data of a study of T-cell memory formation after mild COVID-19. Looking at the study overall: Clustering of TCRs was largely donor specific.

TCRdb processed the 5' RACE reads anew with MiXCR; each CDR3 protein has one entry. The sample includes about 100,000 distinct CDR3 sequences, 11% seen only once; the top ten take roughly two fifths. This clonotype was counted at least ten times. Germline CDR1 is SEHNR and CDR2 is FQNEAQ (reference sequence). V lost 3 bases to trimming and J lost 2 bases, with 16 bases between them. There are 16 residues in the CDR3. This chain links TRBV7-9 with TRBJ2-5; the D is unclear. The specimen was PBMCs or a T cell subset sorted from them (not recorded which). The source is a man aged 18 to 30 who had mild COVID-19 (a few samples of this study predate the infection). Cell type and time point are not known. DNA for the CDR3: TGTGCCAGCAGCTTCCCTCTTCAGACAACACAAGAGACCCAGTACTTC. Its translation: CASSFPLQTTQETQYF. Full variable domain (remainder filled in from reference TRBV7-9 and TRBJ2-5): DTGVSQNPRHKITKRGQNVTFRCDPISEHNRLYWYRQTLGQGPEFLTYFQNEAQLEKSRLLSDRFSAERPKGSFSTLEIQRTEQGDSAMYLCASSFPLQTTQETQYFGPGTRLLVL.